This entry features one TCR beta chain sequence. Its antigen is undetermined. This sample is drawn from a study of identical twins. Regarding the study as a whole: In beta out-of-frame sequences, the excess sharing between twins was weaker. The more abundant beta clonotypes in cord blood had fewer insertions, and memory repertoires did not show this. Where out-of-frame alpha sequences were twin-shared, they showed excess low generation probability.

A universal primer binding site was introduced by template switching. The final cDNA contained unique molecular identifiers. TCRdb itself ran the 5' RACE reads through MiXCR, one entry per CDR3 protein. The sample has some 1,700,000 distinct CDR3 sequences; about 32% are singletons. Germline CDR1 and CDR2: SGHDT and YYEEEE. With 1 base removed from V and 2 bases from J, the gap between germline ends came to 13 bases. The CDR3 sequence is 16 residues long. This receptor was obtained from a newborn girl in good health. Sequencing was performed on cord blood. This chain connects TRBV5-6 to TRBJ2-1; no reliable D call. The CDR3 loop reads CASSLYRSLPYNEQFF. The CDR3 bases are TGTGCCAGCAGCTTGTACCGGAGTCTGCCCTACAATGAGCAGTTCTTC.